In this sample, the clone carrying this T cell receptor beta chain turned up many times. What it binds is unknown. Duration under 3 months, a NOSPECS grade of at least 4, and a Clinical Activity Score of at least 3 characterized the ophthalmopathy patients. Diagnoses used clinical symptoms, serum thyroxine and TRAb, thyroid ultrasound and orbital computed tomography. RNA transcripts were the template for amplifying TCR beta CDR3 regions. First-round RT-PCR with HTBI primers amplified the TCR CDR3 region. One entry per CDR3 protein results from TCRdb running MiXCR on the multiplex PCR reads. The sample records about 610,000 distinct CDR3 sequences, roughly 15% being singletons. The record originates from a study of T cells in Graves' hyperthyroidism and ophthalmopathy. About the study: The authors collected peripheral blood at initial diagnosis, before any treatment.

Regarding the study as a whole: Blood also contained most expanded thyroid clonotypes above 0.001.

This CDR3 is built from 14 residues. The V gene lost 3 bases and the J gene lost 1 base, with 6 bases spanning the gap. Germline assignment: CDR1 MNHEY and CDR2 SVGEGT. The receptor comes from a woman aged 35 to 49 with Graves' ophthalmopathy. The chain combines TRBV6-2 or TRBV6-3 with TRBJ2-2; no clear D. Sequencing used blood. In DNA, the CDR3 is TGTGCCAGCAGTTATAGCCTGAACACCGGGGAGCTGTTTTTT. Residues: CASSYSLNTGELFF.